The 14 T cell receptor beta chains below come from one sample, sequenced in a study of tissue T cells after allogeneic stem cell transplantation. Profiled with immunoSEQ multiplex PCR; TCRdb holds only in-frame clones, not every one. The sample holds a few thousand clones; approximately 51% are singletons and the top ten take roughly 36%. This sample's time point: mouse harvest day 14 after allogeneic transplant. Each mouse received 10^7 T-cell-depleted marrow cells plus 10^6 splenic CD5+ T cells by tail vein. The sequenced sample was gut tissue. These receptors were obtained from a female BALB/c mouse given C57BL/6 T cells with graft-versus-host disease after an allogeneic hematopoietic cell transplant.

By sample fraction, this clone is large. These gene names are mouse names. The missing CDR3 end, 1 residue past where the read stops, is filled in from the germline J gene. J is TRBJ2-1 and V is TRBV31, with 7 bases matching TRBD1. The CDR3 length is 13 residues. V trimming: 1 base; J trimming: 6 bases; junction bases outside the gene matches: 3. CDR1 GKSSPN and CDR2 SITVG come from the germline V gene. The covered CDR3 bases are TGTGCCTGGAGTCCACAGGGGAGTGCTGAGCAGTTC. It encodes CAWSPQGSAEQF. The CDR3 in full is CAWSPQGSAEQFF.

This clone is judged medium-sized. Gene names follow the mouse nomenclature. From the germline J gene comes the end of the CDR3, since the read stops 1 residue before it. V and J are TRBV29 and TRBJ2-7; 7 bases fit TRBD2. This CDR3 has 11 residues. The ends lost 11 bases at V and 2 bases at J; junction bases unmatched: 3. The germline gives CDR1 MSHET, CDR2 SYDVDS. The CDR3 loop reads CAGGEPYEQYF. The sequenced CDR3 bases are TGTGCTGGGGGGGAGCCCTATGAACAGTAC.

To note about this clone: Gene names are mouse gene names. The read is 1 residue too short to cover the CDR3 end, so that end is filled in from the germline J gene. The V and J genes are TRBV26 and TRBJ2-5; 7 bases match TRBD2. This CDR3 is built from 15 residues. Looked up from germline, CDR1 is KGHPV and CDR2 is FQNQEV (reference sequence). Trimming at V came to 4 bases and at J to 0 bases, leaving 4 bases not matched to a gene. The covered CDR3 bases are TGTGCCAGCAGTCCGACTGGGAGTAACCAAGACACCCAGTAC. Amino acid sequence: CASSPTGSNQDTQY. The CDR3, in full, reads CASSPTGSNQDTQYF.

Remarks on this clone: Gene names are mouse gene names. The read gets to within 1 residue of the CDR3 end, and the germline J gene fills in the rest. V is TRBV26 and J is TRBJ1-4; unclear D gene. The ends were cut back, 4 bases at V and 0 bases at J, with 6 bases in the middle. The length of the CDR3 is 14 residues. The germline CDR1 and CDR2 sequences are KGHPV and FQNQEV (reference sequence). The CDR3 sequence is CASSRGISNERLFF. CDR3 DNA, as far as it was read: TGTGCCAGCAGTCGGGGAATTTCCAACGAAAGATTATTT.

In this sample, this clone turned up a few times. Gene names and germline refer to mouse. The read halts 1 residue ahead of the CDR3 end, with the missing end drawn from the germline J gene. V gene TRBV19 combines with J gene TRBJ1-3; D gene ambiguous. Trimming took off 4 bases at V and 3 bases at J, with 8 bases between the two ends. The CDR3 consists of 13 residues. CDR1 and CDR2 (germline): FNHDT, SITEND (reference sequence). CDR3 region: CASSYGSGNTLYF. The sequenced CDR3 bases are TGTGCCAGCAGTTACGGGAGTGGAAATACGCTCTAT.

Notes on this clone: Gene names are the mouse ones. The CDR3 end falls 1 residue outside the read, so it is completed with the germline J gene. This sequence joins TRBV20 and TRBJ1-3; 7 bases are a match to TRBD1. The CDR3 consists of 14 residues. After removal of 0 bases from V and 4 bases from J, the junction contained 3 bases not matched to a gene. CDR1 and CDR2 from the germline V gene are GFQATS and STVNSAI. CDR3 bases read: TGTGGTGCTAGGGAACAGGGGTGGGGAAATACGCTCTAT. It is translated as CGAREQGWGNTLY. The full CDR3 protein reads CGAREQGWGNTLYF. Full variable domain (outside the CDR3, taken from reference TRBV20 and TRBJ1-3): GALVYQYPRRTICKSGTSMRMECQAVGFQATSVAWYRQSPQKTFELIALSTVNSAIKYEQNFTQEKFPISHPNLSFSSMTVLNAYLEDRGLYLCGAREQGWGNTLYFGEGSRLIVV.

Comments on this clone: Mouse names are used for the genes. The read ends 1 residue shy of where the CDR3 ends; the end is completed using the germline J gene. Other DNA sequences in the same sample also yield this CDR3. The chain has TRBV3 and TRBJ1-3, with 7 bases fitting TRBD1. This CDR3 contains 14 residues. Germline V gene lookup returns CDR1 SNHLY and CDR2 FYNGKV (reference sequence). V dropped 2 bases and J dropped 3; count of bases not matched to a gene: 1. The DNA read from the CDR3 is TGTGCCAGCAGCTTAACAGGGGTTGGAAATACGCTCTAT. It encodes CASSLTGVGNTLY. The full CDR3 is CASSLTGVGNTLYF.

Comments on this clone: The gene names given are mouse names. Read coverage stops 1 residue before the CDR3 terminus; the germline J gene supplies the remainder. This chain joins TRBV12-1 and TRBJ2-4, with TRBD2 identical over 8 bases. The junction had 3 bases not matched to a gene; V was cut back by 0 bases and J by 5 bases. The CDR3 consists of 14 residues. Per germline, CDR1 SGHSN and CDR2 HYEKVE. The CDR3 DNA, read in part, is TGTGCCAGCTCTCTCGTCTGGGGGGTAAACACCTTGTAC. Translating gives CASSLVWGVNTLY. In full, the CDR3 is CASSLVWGVNTLYF.

This clone appeared a few times. Gene names refer to mouse genes. The missing CDR3 end, 1 residue past where the read stops, is filled in from the germline J gene. The chain combines TRBV26 with TRBJ1-6, with 9 nucleotides matching TRBD1. TRBJ1-6 is noted as an ORF with a role that remains uncertain. Germline CDR1 reads KGHPV; CDR2 reads FQNQEV (reference sequence). With V trimmed by 2 bases and J by 7 bases, 0 bases remained unmatched. The CDR3 spans 14 residues. The CDR3 sequence is CASSLDRGNSPLYF. Partial CDR3 DNA: TGTGCCAGCAGTCTGGACAGGGGGAATTCGCCCCTCTAC.

This clone is judged large. Gene names denote mouse genes. The DNA ends 1 residue before the CDR3 does, and the rest of the CDR3 is filled in from the germline J gene. The chain carries TRBV13-1 and TRBJ1-2; D gene uncertain. The germline V and J ends were trimmed by 1 base and 0 bases, with 7 bases remaining between them. CDR3 length: 14 residues. Germline values: CDR1 NSHNY, CDR2 SYGAGN. The covered CDR3 bases are TGTGCCAGCAGTGATCCCCACACAAACTCCGACTACACC. Amino acid sequence: CASSDPHTNSDYT. The complete CDR3 protein is CASSDPHTNSDYTF.

To note about this clone: Gene names and germline refer to mouse. Read coverage stops 1 residue before the CDR3 terminus; the germline J gene supplies the remainder. The V call is TRBV3, the J call TRBJ2-7; D is perhaps TRBD2 (5 bases). Trimming removed 1 base at V and 9 bases at J, with 10 bases between. CDR3 length equals 12 residues. Looked up from germline, CDR1 is SNHLY and CDR2 is FYNGKV (reference sequence). The CDR3 region is CASSLEDYRQYF. CDR3 DNA (partial): TGTGCCAGCAGCTTAGAGGACTACCGACAGTAC.

Regarding this clone: Gene names are the mouse ones. The sequence runs out 1 residue before the end of the CDR3; the remainder is reconstructed from the germline J gene. This chain links TRBV26 with TRBJ1-6, with unresolved D. TRBJ1-6 is an ORF; its function is uncertain. The germline V and J ends were trimmed by 6 bases and 10 bases, with 10 bases remaining between them. The CDR3 totals 12 residues. Per germline, CDR1 KGHPV and CDR2 FQNQEV (reference sequence). The CDR3 DNA, read in part, is TGTGCCAGCAGCCTGGAGGGATCGCCCCTCTAC. It encodes CASSLEGSPLY. From start to end, the CDR3 is CASSLEGSPLYF.

This clone was seen only a few times. Gene names denote mouse genes. The read stops 1 residue short of the end of the CDR3; the missing end is completed from the germline J gene. V gene TRBV3 combines with J gene TRBJ2-5, with D unresolved. The germline V gene has CDR1 SNHLY and CDR2 FYNGKV (reference sequence). This CDR3 spans 12 amino acids. Trimming stripped 1 base from V and 6 bases from J, with 5 bases between. The DNA read from the CDR3 is TGTGCCAGCAGCTTAGTCGGGGACACCCAGTAC. Protein: CASSLVGDTQY. The whole CDR3 sequence is CASSLVGDTQYF.

A remark on this clone: These gene names are mouse names. The CDR3 end is not reached by the read, which stops 1 residue before it; the germline J gene fills it in. J is TRBJ2-4 and V is TRBV13-3; the D is unclear. Germline V gene data show CDR1 as NNHDY and CDR2 as SYVADS. Deletions cut 2 bases from V and 1 base from J, with 11 bases between. This CDR3 spans 15 amino acids. Incomplete CDR3 DNA: TGTGCCAGCAGTGACGGCCATCGGGGTCAAAACACCTTGTAC. It encodes CASSDGHRGQNTLY. The complete CDR3 protein is CASSDGHRGQNTLYF.